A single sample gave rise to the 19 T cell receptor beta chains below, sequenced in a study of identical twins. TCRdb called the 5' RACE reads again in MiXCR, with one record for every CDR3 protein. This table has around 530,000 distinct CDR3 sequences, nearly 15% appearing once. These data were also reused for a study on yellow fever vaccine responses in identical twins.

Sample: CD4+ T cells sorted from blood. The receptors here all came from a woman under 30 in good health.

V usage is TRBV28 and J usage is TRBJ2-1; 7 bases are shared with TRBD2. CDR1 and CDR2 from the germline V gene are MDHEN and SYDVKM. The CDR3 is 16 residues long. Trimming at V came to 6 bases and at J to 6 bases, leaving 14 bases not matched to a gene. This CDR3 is CASSTGWREMGNEQFF. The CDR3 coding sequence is TGTGCCAGCAGCACCGGGTGGCGGGAGATGGGCAATGAGCAGTTCTTC. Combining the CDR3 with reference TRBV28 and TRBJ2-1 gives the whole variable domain DVKVTQSSRYLVKRTGEKVFLECVQDMDHENMFWYRQDPGLGLRLIYFSYDVKMKEKGDIPEGYSVSREKKERFSLILESASTNQTSMYLCASSTGWREMGNEQFFGPGTRLTVL.

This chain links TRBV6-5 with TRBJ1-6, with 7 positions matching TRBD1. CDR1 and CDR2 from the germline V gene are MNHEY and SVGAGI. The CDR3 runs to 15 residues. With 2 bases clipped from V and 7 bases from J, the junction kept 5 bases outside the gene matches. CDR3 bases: TGTGCCAGCAGTTACCGGGACAGTAGGAATTCACCCCTCCACTTT. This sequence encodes CASSYRDSRNSPLHF.

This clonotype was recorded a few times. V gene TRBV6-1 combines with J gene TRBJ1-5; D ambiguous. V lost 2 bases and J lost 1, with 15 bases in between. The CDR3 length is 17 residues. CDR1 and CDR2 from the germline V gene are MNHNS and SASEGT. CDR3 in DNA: TGTGCCAGCAGTGAATCTGGGATTGGACCCAGCAATCAGCCCCAGCATTTT. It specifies CASSESGIGPSNQPQHF.

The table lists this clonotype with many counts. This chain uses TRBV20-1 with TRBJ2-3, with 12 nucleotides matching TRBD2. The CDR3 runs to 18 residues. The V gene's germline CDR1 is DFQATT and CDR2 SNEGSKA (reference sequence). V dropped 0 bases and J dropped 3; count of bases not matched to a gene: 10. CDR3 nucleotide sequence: TGCAGTGCTAGAGATCGGCTAGCGGGGGGGCTTAGGACAGATACGCAGTATTTT. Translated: CSARDRLAGGLRTDTQYF.

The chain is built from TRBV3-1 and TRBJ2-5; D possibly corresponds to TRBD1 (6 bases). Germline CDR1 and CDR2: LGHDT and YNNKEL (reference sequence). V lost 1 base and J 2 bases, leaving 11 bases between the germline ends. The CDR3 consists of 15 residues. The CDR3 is CASSQGQVIQETQYF. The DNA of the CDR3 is TGTGCCAGCAGCCAAGGACAGGTCATTCAAGAGACCCAGTACTTC.

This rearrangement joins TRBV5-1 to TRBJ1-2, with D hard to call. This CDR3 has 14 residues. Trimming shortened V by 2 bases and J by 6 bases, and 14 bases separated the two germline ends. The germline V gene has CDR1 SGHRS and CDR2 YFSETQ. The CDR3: CASSLVIDKDGYTF. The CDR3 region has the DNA TGCGCCAGCAGCTTAGTGATCGACAAAGATGGCTACACCTTC. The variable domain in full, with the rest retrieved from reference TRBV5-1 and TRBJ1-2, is KAGVTQTPRYLIKTRGQQVTLSCSPISGHRSVSWYQQTPGQGLQFLFEYFSETQRNKGNFPGRFSGRQFSNSRSEMNVSTLELGDSALYLCASSLVIDKDGYTFGSGTRLTVV.

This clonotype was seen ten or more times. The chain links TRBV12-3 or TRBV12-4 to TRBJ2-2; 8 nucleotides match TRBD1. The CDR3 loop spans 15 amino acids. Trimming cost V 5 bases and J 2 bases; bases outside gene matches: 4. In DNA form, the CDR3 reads TGTGCCAGCAGTCGCGACAGGGGCAACACCGGGGAGCTGTTTTTT. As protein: CASSRDRGNTGELFF.

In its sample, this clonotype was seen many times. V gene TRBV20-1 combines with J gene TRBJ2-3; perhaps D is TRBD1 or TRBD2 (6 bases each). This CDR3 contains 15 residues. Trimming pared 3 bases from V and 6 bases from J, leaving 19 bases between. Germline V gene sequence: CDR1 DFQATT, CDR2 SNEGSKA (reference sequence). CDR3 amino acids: CSARGGAPGDDTQYF. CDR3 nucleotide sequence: TGCAGTGCTAGGGGGGGCGCGCCAGGGGATGATACGCAGTATTTT.

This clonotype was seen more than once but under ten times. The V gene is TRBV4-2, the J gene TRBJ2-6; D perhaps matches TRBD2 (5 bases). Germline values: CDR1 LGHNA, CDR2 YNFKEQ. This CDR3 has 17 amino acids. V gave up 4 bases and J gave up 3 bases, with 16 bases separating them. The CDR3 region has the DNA TGTGCCAGCAGCCTAGGAGGTGGGGAAGTTGGGGCCAACGTCCTGACTTTC. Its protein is CASSLGGGEVGANVLTF.

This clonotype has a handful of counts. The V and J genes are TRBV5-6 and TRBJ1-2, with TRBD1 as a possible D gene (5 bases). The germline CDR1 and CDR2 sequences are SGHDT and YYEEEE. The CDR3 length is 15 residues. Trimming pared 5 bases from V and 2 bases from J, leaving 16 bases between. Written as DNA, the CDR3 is TGTGCCAGCAGGGTCGCGGGGGGAATAAACTATGGCTACACCTTC. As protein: CASRVAGGINYGYTF.

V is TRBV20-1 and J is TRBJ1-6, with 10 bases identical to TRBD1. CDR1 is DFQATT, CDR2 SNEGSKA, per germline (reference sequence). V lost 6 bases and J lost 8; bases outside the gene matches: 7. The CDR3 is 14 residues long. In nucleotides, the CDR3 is TGCAGTGCCACCGACAGGGGGCTGGATTCACCCCTCCACTTT. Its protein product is CSATDRGLDSPLHF.

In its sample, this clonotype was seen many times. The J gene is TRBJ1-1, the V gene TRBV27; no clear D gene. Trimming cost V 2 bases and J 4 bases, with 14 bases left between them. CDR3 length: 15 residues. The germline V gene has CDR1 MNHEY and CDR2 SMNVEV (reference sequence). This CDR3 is CASSLNGEWGTEAFF. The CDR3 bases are TGTGCCAGCAGTTTAAACGGGGAGTGGGGCACTGAAGCTTTCTTT.

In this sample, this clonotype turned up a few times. The chain's CDR3 is CASRTGGLAGTDTQYF. The CDR3, as DNA: TGTGCCAGCAGAACCGGGGGACTAGCGGGCACAGATACGCAGTATTTT. The chain recombines TRBV6-5 with TRBJ2-3; TRBD2 agrees at 11 bases. Trimming removed 6 bases from V and 1 base from J; junction bases left unmatched: 6. The CDR3 is 16 residues long. CDR1 is MNHEY, CDR2 SVGAGI, per germline.

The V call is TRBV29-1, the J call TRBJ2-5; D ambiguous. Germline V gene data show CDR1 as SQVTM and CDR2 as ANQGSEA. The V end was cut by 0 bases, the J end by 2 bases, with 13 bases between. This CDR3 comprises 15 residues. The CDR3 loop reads CSVEEVVWQQETQYF. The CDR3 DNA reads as TGCAGCGTTGAAGAGGTGGTCTGGCAGCAAGAGACCCAGTACTTC.

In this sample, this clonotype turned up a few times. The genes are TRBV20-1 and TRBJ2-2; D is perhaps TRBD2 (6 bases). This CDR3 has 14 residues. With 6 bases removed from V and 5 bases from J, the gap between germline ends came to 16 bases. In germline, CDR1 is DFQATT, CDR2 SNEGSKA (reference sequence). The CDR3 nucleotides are TGCAGTGCCAAAAGCGGGTATGGGACCGGGGAGCTGTTTTTT. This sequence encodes CSAKSGYGTGELFF.

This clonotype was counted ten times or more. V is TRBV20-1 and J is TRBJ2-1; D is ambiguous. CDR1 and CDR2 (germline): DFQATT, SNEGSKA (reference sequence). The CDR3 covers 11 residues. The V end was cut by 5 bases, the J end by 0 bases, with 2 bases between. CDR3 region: CSADSYNEQFF. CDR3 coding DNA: TGCAGTGCTGACTCCTACAATGAGCAGTTCTTC.

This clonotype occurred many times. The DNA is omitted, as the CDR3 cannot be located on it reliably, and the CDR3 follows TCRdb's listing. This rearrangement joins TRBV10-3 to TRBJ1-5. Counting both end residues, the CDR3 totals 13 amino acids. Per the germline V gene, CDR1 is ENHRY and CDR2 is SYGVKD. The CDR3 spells CAISLSDVEPQHF.

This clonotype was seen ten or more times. This CDR3 is CASNVGQGAFNEQFF. The DNA of the CDR3 is TGTGCCAGCAACGTGGGACAGGGGGCGTTCAATGAGCAGTTCTTC. The chain recombines TRBV3-1 with TRBJ2-1; 12 bases fit TRBD1. The CDR3 sequence is 15 residues long. Trimming took 7 bases from V and 6 from J; bases not matched to a gene: 7. Per germline, CDR1 LGHDT and CDR2 YNNKEL (reference sequence).

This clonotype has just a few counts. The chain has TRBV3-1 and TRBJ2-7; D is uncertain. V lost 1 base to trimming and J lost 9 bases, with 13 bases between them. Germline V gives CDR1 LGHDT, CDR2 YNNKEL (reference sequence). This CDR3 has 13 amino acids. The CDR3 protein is CASSQGAGWVQYV. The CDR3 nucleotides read TGTGCCAGCAGCCAAGGGGCTGGTTGGGTGCAGTACGTC.